A single sample is the source of the 9 T cell receptor beta chains below, sequenced in a study of blood T cell repertoires in COVID-19. TCRdb's table, derived via immunoSEQ multiplex PCR, lists solely in-frame clones and lacks some. The sample lists 150,000 to 200,000 clones, 82% occurring once. Sequencing input: peripheral blood. The receptors were gathered from a woman between 55 and 75 years old with COVID-19, enrolled during active disease.

V is TRBV5-1 and J is TRBJ2-3; possibly TRBD2 for D (6 bases). The V end lost 4 bases, the J end lost 2 bases, and 14 bases lay between the germline ends. Germline CDR1 is SGHRS and CDR2 is YFSETQ. This CDR3 is 15 amino acids long. The CDR3 DNA sequence: TGCGCCAGCAGCCTAGCGAATACCCACACAGATACGCAGTATTTT. This codes for CASSLANTHTDTQYF.

The rearrangement uses TRBV6-6 and TRBJ1-6; D gene ambiguous. CDR3 length: 14 residues. V lost 5 bases, J lost 9 bases, and 14 bases lay in between. CDR1 is MNHNY, CDR2 SVGAGI, per germline (reference sequence). DNA of the CDR3: TGTGCCAGCAGTCCCCTATTGCGGGCTTCACCCCTCCACTTT. The encoded protein is CASSPLLRASPLHF.

The CDR3, as DNA: TGTGCCAGCAGTCCCCTCCAGGGTAGCACAGATACGCAGTATTTT. Its translation: CASSPLQGSTDTQYF. The chain couples TRBV27 to TRBJ2-3; D might be TRBD1 (5 bases). Trimming removed 5 bases at V and 0 bases at J, with 12 bases between. CDR3 length: 15 residues. The germline CDR1 and CDR2 sequences are MNHEY and SMNVEV (reference sequence).

The V gene is TRBV27, the J gene TRBJ2-1; D possibly corresponds to TRBD2 (6 bases). V shed 1 base and J shed 4 bases, with 8 bases lying between them. The CDR3 extends over 14 amino acids. Per germline, CDR1 MNHEY and CDR2 SMNVEV (reference sequence). The CDR3 sequence is CASSLWGLYNEQFF. The CDR3 region has the DNA TGTGCCAGCAGTTTATGGGGACTTTACAATGAGCAGTTCTTC.

This chain's CDR3 is CASQRTATQETQYF. CDR3 nucleotide sequence: TGCGCCAGCCAGAGGACAGCCACACAAGAGACCCAGTACTTC. This chain uses TRBV5-1 with TRBJ2-5; possibly TRBD1 for D (6 bases). Trimming removed 7 bases from V and 2 bases from J, with 15 bases in between. The CDR3 sequence is 14 residues long. Germline V CDR1 and CDR2: SGHRS, YFSETQ.

The chain links TRBV11-2 to TRBJ2-7, with D uncertain. V was cut by 5 bases and J by 4 bases, with 15 bases left in between. The CDR3 contains 14 residues. CDR1 SGHAT and CDR2 FQNNGV come from the germline V gene. CDR3 sequence: CASSLTGFDYEQYF. As DNA, the CDR3 is TGTGCCAGCAGCCTGACTGGATTCGATTACGAGCAGTACTTC.

The V and J genes are TRBV10-3 and TRBJ2-4; TRBD1 matches at 8 bases. This CDR3 is 16 amino acids long. Germline V CDR1 and CDR2: ENHRY, SYGVKD. Trimming at V came to 6 bases and at J to 3 bases, leaving 10 bases not matched to a gene. The CDR3 sequence is CAISTDRGFGKNIQYF. In nucleotides, the CDR3 is TGTGCCATCAGCACAGACAGGGGTTTTGGCAAAAACATTCAGTACTTC.

The chain joins TRBV6-5 to TRBJ1-2, with 7 positions matching TRBD1. This CDR3 has 13 residues. The germline CDR1 and CDR2 sequences are MNHEY and SVGAGI. The junction had 8 bases not matched to a gene; V was cut back by 5 bases and J by 8 bases. The CDR3 sequence is CASSQFDREGYTF. CDR3 in DNA: TGTGCCAGCAGTCAATTCGACAGGGAGGGCTACACCTTC.

The J gene is TRBJ2-6, the V gene TRBV9; tentative D call: TRBD2 (5 bases). The CDR3 is made up of 15 amino acids. Looked up from germline, CDR1 is SGDLS and CDR2 is YYNGEE. V lost 2 bases and J lost 4, with 10 bases in between. CDR3 amino acids: CASSVVATGANVLTF. CDR3 nucleotides: TGTGCCAGCAGCGTGGTAGCGACAGGGGCCAACGTCCTGACTTTC.